This T cell receptor beta chain was identified during a study of cytomegalovirus exposure and HLA in healthy donors. Study results and caveats: Analysis was carried out at a later point, and it linked a missense DCLRE1C variant to TCR beta V- and J-gene trimming. Available immune exposure information was restricted to CMV serostatus only.

Worth noting for this clone: Its antigen is still unknown.

V gave up 6 bases and J gave up 2 bases, with 6 bases separating them. The CDR3 extends over 12 amino acids. Looked up from germline, CDR1 is SGHAT and CDR2 is FQNNGV. The PCR employed 60 Vbeta primers together with 13 Jbeta primers. Clones were sequenced by immunoSEQ multiplex PCR, and TCRdb holds only the in-frame ones, with some missing. The data show around 150,000 clones, roughly 80% seen once. Among the donors, all were healthy bone marrow donors. The genes are TRBV11-2 and TRBJ2-3; no definite D call. The origin of this receptor is a man aged 40-49 years in good health and CMV-seropositive. The specimen sequenced was PBMCs. CDR3 DNA sequence: TGTGCCAGCAGATACACCACAGATACGCAGTATTTT. Translation gives CASRYTTDTQYF.